In its sample, the clone carrying this T cell receptor beta chain was seen a few times. The data were obtained in a study of T cells after yellow fever vaccination. Trimming took 5 bases from V and 9 from J, leaving 13 bases between them. CDR3 length: 12 amino acids. Template-switching 5'RACE yielded the TCR cDNA; a universal primer site and UMIs were added in the process. A single record per CDR3 protein comes from TCRdb applying MiXCR to the 5' RACE reads. The table has 300,000 to 350,000 distinct CDR3 sequences, under 5% seen once. This sequence originates from a man younger than 35 who received the YFV17D yellow fever vaccine. The chain links TRBV12-3 or TRBV12-4 to TRBJ1-2; D is unclear. The sequences come from PBMCs, collected 5 days after the yellow fever booster vaccination. The CDR3 protein is CASSPPIVCYTF. The CDR3, as DNA: TGTGCCAGCAGTCCGCCTATCGTGTGCTACACCTTC.